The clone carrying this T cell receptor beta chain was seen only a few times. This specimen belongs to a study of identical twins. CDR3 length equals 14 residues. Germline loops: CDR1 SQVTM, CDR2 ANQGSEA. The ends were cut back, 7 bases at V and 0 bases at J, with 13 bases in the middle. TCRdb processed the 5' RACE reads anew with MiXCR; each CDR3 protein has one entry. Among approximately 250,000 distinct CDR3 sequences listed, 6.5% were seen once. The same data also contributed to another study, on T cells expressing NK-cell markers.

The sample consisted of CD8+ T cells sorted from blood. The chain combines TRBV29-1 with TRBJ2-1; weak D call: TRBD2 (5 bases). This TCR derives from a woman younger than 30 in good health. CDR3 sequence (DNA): TGCAGCGGATTCGGGATTAGCTCCTACAATGAGCAGTTCTTC. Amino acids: CSGFGISSYNEQFF.